This TCR beta chain was captured by sequencing in a study of blood T cell repertoires in COVID-19 (dated by TCRdb to between 2020 and 2021). Regarding the research as a whole: Samples from collaborators originated in the United States, Italy and Spain and spanned both the acute and convalescent phases of COVID-19. A de-identified subject ID, COVID-19 status, age in years and sex were almost always included in the sample metadata. The repertoires were released in a freely available public database meant as a resource for research on the immune response to SARS-CoV-2. The dataset comprised deeply sampled blood TCRbeta repertoires from subjects exposed to, actively infected with, or recovered from COVID-19. HLA class I and class II types, where available, came from metadata supplied by the sample provider rather than from assay-based typing. Samples were obtained from the ongoing ImmuneRACE study (first 160 participants) and from roughly 1,300 subjects provided by 6 global collaborators. The material from the prospective study consisted of cDNA or gDNA derived from T cells, B-cell-depleted T cells, or PBMCs. The paper's findings and limits, for the study overall: The quantity of clinical and demographic metadata differed by source and by participant and was supplied without curation.

The collaborating institutions used their own protocols to collect whole blood in K2EDTA tubes. For TCRbeta analysis, collaborator samples were shipped as frozen whole blood, as isolated PBMCs, or as DNA extracted from either sample type. This clone was recorded once. Its target antigen remains unknown. Base qualities are not at hand, and no much larger clone is one base apart. TCRbeta CDR3 regions were amplified from genomic DNA using the immunoSEQ Assay, a bias-controlled multiplex PCR. Per the authors' processing: The number of nucleated cells in each sample was estimated by amplification of reference gene primers within the assay. To quantify the absolute abundance of each unique TCRbeta CDR3 rearrangement, sequence reads were collapsed and filtered. For each sample, productive Simpson clonality was calculated by taking the square root of Simpson's diversity index across productive rearrangements. TCRdb obtained this table from immuneACCESS and retained in-frame rearrangements with V and J assigned. These tables miss some clones; where compared with another copy, unresolved V genes account for less than half of the shortfall, and the remainder is unexplained. V, J and clone size were drawn from that table, and D and trimming were deduced from the DNA. The sample table records 60,000 to 80,000 clones; 84% of these occur just once. The top ten hold more than 7% of the sample.

The CDR3 numbers 17 residues from cysteine through phenylalanine. Only the CDR3 region is kept as DNA, spanning 51 bases read in frame from base 1. CDR1 and CDR2 were assigned from the germline V gene as MNHEY and SVGEGT. V is cut back by 6 bases and J by 2 bases, with 10 bases in the junction unmatched. Recombination connected TRBV6-2 or TRBV6-3 to TRBJ2-7; a stretch of 13 junction bases matches TRBD2. The source is a man in his forties or fifties with active COVID-19. Material for sequencing was peripheral blood. The CDR3 region has the sequence CASSPQIGLAGAYEQYF. The DNA sequence is given as TGTGCCAGCAGCCCGCAAATCGGACTAGCGGGGGCCTACGAGCAGTACTTC.